Listed below are T cell receptor beta chains from one sample, sequenced in a study of blood T cell repertoires in COVID-19. Some clones are missing from TCRdb's copy, which holds only in-frame ones; the method was immunoSEQ multiplex PCR. This table has about 270,000 clones, roughly 84% appearing once. The sample comprised peripheral blood. These receptors originate from a woman between 18 and 29 years old with acute or convalescent COVID-19. Both conserved end residues are part of each CDR3. The D gene is left open where the match is weak. Clone size appears in some rows only: once, few, many, or a class for an expanded clone.

D	V	size	J	CDR3	DNA
TRBD2	TRBV10-1	.	TRBJ2-1	CASSDTGLAGVPNEQFF	TGCGCCAGCAGTGATACGGGACTAGCGGGAGTCCCCAATGAGCAGTTCTTC
.	TRBV2	.	TRBJ2-7	CASSAFYEQYF	TGTGCCAGCAGTGCCTTCTACGAGCAGTACTTC
.	TRBV7-2	.	TRBJ1-1	CASSTRLMNTEAFF	TGTGCCAGCAGCACACGATTAATGAACACTGAAGCTTTCTTT
.	TRBV5-4	.	TRBJ2-3	CASSLWSHPSTDTQYF	TGTGCCAGCAGCTTGTGGAGCCATCCCAGCACAGATACGCAGTATTTT
.	TRBV28	.	TRBJ2-7	CASSDSPLARAYEQYF	TGTGCCAGCAGTGATAGCCCCTTGGCCAGGGCTTACGAGCAGTACTTC
.	TRBV15	.	TRBJ2-7	CATSRRVGFSSEQYF	TGTGCCACCAGTCGAAGAGTTGGTTTTTCGTCGGAGCAGTACTTC
TRBD1	TRBV5-1	.	TRBJ2-2	CASSPGQVRTGELFF	TGCGCCAGCAGCCCCGGACAGGTCCGGACCGGGGAGCTGTTTTTT
TRBD1	TRBV28	.	TRBJ1-6	CASTLTGGLWDSPLHF	TGTGCCAGCACCCTAACAGGGGGCCTTTGGGATTCACCCCTCCACTTT
.	TRBV7-9	.	TRBJ1-6	CASSLEDSGDTLHF	TGTGCCAGCAGCTTAGAGGATTCAGGGGATACCCTCCACTTT
TRBD2	TRBV27	few	TRBJ2-1	CASIGSGRGEQFF	TGTGCCAGCATTGGTAGCGGGAGGGGTGAGCAGTTCTTC
.	TRBV30	.	TRBJ1-2	CAWRTTGAGSGGYTF	TGTGCCTGGAGGACGACAGGCGCGGGTTCAGGGGGCTACACCTTC
TRBD2	TRBV19	.	TRBJ2-2	CASSTGTSVFHGELFF	TGTGCCAGTAGTACCGGGACTAGCGTTTTCCACGGGGAGCTGTTTTTT
.	TRBV7-8	.	TRBJ2-7	CASSANALEIAEQYF	TGTGCCAGCAGCGCAAACGCCCTCGAGATAGCCGAGCAGTACTTC
TRBD2	TRBV7-8	.	TRBJ2-1	CASSSRLAAYNEQFF	TGTGCCAGCAGCTCGCGACTAGCGGCCTACAATGAGCAGTTCTTC
.	TRBV7-8	once	TRBJ1-1	CASSLARFLSTEAFF	TGTGCCAGCAGCTTAGCTCGGTTTTTATCCACTGAAGCTTTCTTT
.	TRBV6-5	.	TRBJ1-1	CASRRAGITEAFF	TGTGCCAGCAGGAGAGCGGGCATCACTGAAGCTTTCTTT
TRBD2	TRBV6-2/TRBV6-3	.	TRBJ2-7	CASSYSFRALAGSYEQYF	TGTGCCAGCAGTTATTCGTTCCGAGCACTAGCGGGGTCCTACGAGCAGTACTTC
TRBD2	TRBV10-1	once	TRBJ2-7	CASREGLAGLYEQYF	TGCGCCAGCAGGGAGGGACTAGCGGGACTGTACGAGCAGTACTTC
.	TRBV5-1	.	TRBJ1-2	CASSLAQGSAWGYTF	TGCGCCAGCAGCTTGGCGCAGGGGTCGGCGTGGGGCTACACCTTC
.	TRBV18	.	TRBJ1-1	CASSPIQGEAFF	TGTGCCAGCTCACCCATACAGGGTGAAGCTTTCTTT
TRBD1	TRBV28	.	TRBJ1-1	CASTIFGTVTEAFF	TGTGCCAGCACCATTTTCGGGACAGTCACTGAAGCTTTCTTT
TRBD1	TRBV2	.	TRBJ1-3	CASTKTGGLDTIYF	TGTGCCAGCACCAAGACAGGGGGCCTAGACACCATATATTTT
TRBD1	TRBV10-3	.	TRBJ1-1	CAIRGQGAFEAFF	TGTGCCATCAGGGGACAGGGGGCATTTGAAGCTTTCTTT
.	TRBV7-9	once	TRBJ2-1	CASSRIAYNEQFF	TGTGCCAGCAGCCGCATAGCCTACAATGAGCAGTTCTTC
.	TRBV3-1/TRBV3-2	.	TRBJ2-7	CASSQELASEQYF	TGTGCCAGCAGCCAAGAACTAGCTAGCGAGCAGTACTTC
.	TRBV19	.	TRBJ2-7	CASSIGHTYEQYF	TGTGCCAGTAGTATAGGGCATACATACGAGCAGTACTTC
TRBD1	TRBV27	few	TRBJ1-1	CASSLSLGTGTRTEAFF	TGTGCCAGCAGTTTATCTTTGGGGACAGGGACTCGTACTGAAGCTTTCTTT
.	TRBV7-3	.	TRBJ2-1	CASSAASNYEQFF	TGTGCCAGCAGTGCGGCTAGCAATTATGAGCAGTTCTTC
TRBD2	TRBV3-1/TRBV3-2	.	TRBJ2-2	CASSQAPGLAGVTGELFF	TGTGCCAGCAGCCAAGCTCCGGGACTAGCGGGAGTTACCGGGGAGCTGTTTTTT
TRBD2	TRBV27	.	TRBJ2-1	CASSPAGGPYNEQFF	TGTGCCAGCAGTCCAGCGGGAGGCCCTTACAATGAGCAGTTCTTC
.	TRBV30	.	TRBJ2-1	CAWSPQGNEQFF	TGTGCCTGGAGCCCCCAGGGGAATGAGCAGTTCTTC
TRBD1	TRBV28	.	TRBJ2-1	CASSYRGSYNEQFF	TGTGCCAGCAGCTACAGGGGCTCCTACAATGAGCAGTTCTTC
TRBD1	TRBV3-1/TRBV3-2	few	TRBJ1-6	CASSPTDRGNSPLHF	TGTGCCAGCAGCCCCACCGACAGGGGTAATTCACCCCTCCACTTT
TRBD2	TRBV7-8	.	TRBJ2-1	CASSVSGSSYNEQFF	TGTGCCAGCAGCGTTAGCGGGAGCTCCTACAATGAGCAGTTCTTC
.	TRBV24-1	.	TRBJ2-1	CATSDLGGPGLNEQFF	TGTGCCACCAGTGATTTGGGCGGGCCCGGCCTAAATGAGCAGTTCTTC
TRBD1	TRBV4-3	.	TRBJ2-7	CASSQDLNRGRVDEQYF	TGCGCCAGCAGCCAAGACCTCAACAGGGGGCGAGTAGACGAGCAGTACTTC
TRBD2	TRBV4-3	.	TRBJ2-1	CASSQLASRLAGLYNEQFF	TGCGCCAGCAGCCAATTGGCCTCAAGACTAGCGGGACTCTACAATGAGCAGTTCTTC
.	TRBV2	.	TRBJ1-2	CASSATGLSYGYTF	TGTGCCAGCAGCGCAACAGGGCTTAGCTATGGCTACACCTTC
.	TRBV19	.	TRBJ1-5	CASSMGGPGQPQHF	TGTGCCAGTAGTATGGGCGGGCCGGGTCAGCCCCAGCATTTT
TRBD1	TRBV7-6	.	TRBJ2-3	CASSSYSGTAQYF	TGTGCCAGCAGCTCCTATTCTGGGACAGCGCAGTATTTT
.	TRBV18	few	TRBJ1-5	CASSPRPPRDQPQHF	TGTGCCAGCTCACCACGGCCCCCGAGGGATCAGCCCCAGCATTTT
TRBD2	TRBV27	.	TRBJ2-7	CASSLYPTSGSYEQYF	TGTGCCAGCAGTTTATACCCGACTAGCGGGAGCTACGAGCAGTACTTC
TRBD1	TRBV5-1	.	TRBJ2-7	CASSLPGQPEQYF	TGCGCCAGCAGCTTGCCGGGACAGCCCGAGCAGTACTTC
.	TRBV24-1	.	TRBJ2-1	CATSASETVGLKYNEQFF	TGTGCCACCAGTGCTTCAGAGACCGTCGGACTAAAATACAATGAGCAGTTCTTC
TRBD1	TRBV10-1	.	TRBJ1-2	CASWTGLGYTF	TGCGCCAGCTGGACAGGGTTGGGCTACACCTTC
TRBD2	TRBV9	.	TRBJ2-2	CASTPALGGPAGELFF	TGTGCCAGCACCCCCGCTCTGGGAGGGCCCGCCGGGGAGCTGTTTTTT
.	TRBV7-9	.	TRBJ2-7	CASSLEGGRSYEQYF	TGTGCCAGCAGCTTAGAGGGGGGGCGTTCGTACGAGCAGTACTTC
.	TRBV7-9	.	TRBJ1-1	CASSAWTGTKNTEAFF	TGTGCCAGCAGCGCCTGGACCGGGACAAAGAACACTGAAGCTTTCTTT
TRBD2	TRBV28	.	TRBJ2-1	CASSSQLAGSDEQFF	TGTGCCAGCAGTTCACAACTAGCGGGAAGCGATGAGCAGTTCTTC
.	TRBV6-5	.	TRBJ1-5	CASSKDSYSNQPQHF	TGTGCCAGCAGCAAAGACAGCTATAGCAATCAGCCCCAGCATTTT
.	TRBV6-4	.	TRBJ2-6	CASSRGSGANVLTF	TGTGCCAGCAGTAGGGGCTCTGGGGCCAACGTCCTGACTTTC
TRBD1	TRBV30	.	TRBJ1-2	CASDRGIGYTF	TGTGCCTCCGACAGGGGGATTGGCTACACCTTC
.	TRBV3-1/TRBV3-2	.	TRBJ1-2	CASSQQQNYGYTF	TGTGCCAGCAGCCAACAACAGAACTATGGCTACACCTTC
.	TRBV5-4	.	TRBJ2-5	CASSLSGVVETQYF	TGTGCCAGCAGCTTGTCGGGAGTTGTAGAGACCCAGTACTTC